This passage covers 8 T cell receptor beta chains from one sample sequenced in a study of CD8+ T cells in alopecia areata. RNA, once extracted, was reverse transcribed into cDNA for use as the sequencing template. The assay was immunoSEQ multiplex PCR, and TCRdb's table has in-frame clones only and misses some. The profile shows under 35,000 clones, roughly 80% of them singletons. Sequencing used NKG2D-low CD8+ T cells sorted from blood. The receptors were gathered from a human donor with alopecia areata.

CDR3 bases: TGTGCCAGCAGTGTCGGGACAGGGGCCTACGAGCAGTACTTC. Encoded protein: CASSVGTGAYEQYF. This sequence joins TRBV28 and TRBJ2-7; 10 nucleotides line up with TRBD1. The CDR3 runs to 14 residues. V dropped 5 bases and J dropped 2; count of bases not matched to a gene: 3. Germline loops: CDR1 MDHEN, CDR2 SYDVKM.

This clone has just one count. The CDR3 region has the DNA TGTGCCAGCAGCTTAACCGAAACTGGGCTCAAACACAATGAGCAGTTCTTC. Translating gives CASSLTETGLKHNEQFF. This chain joins TRBV7-3 and TRBJ2-1; D is undetermined. V was clipped by 0 bases and J by 5 bases, with 17 bases between them. The germline V gene encodes CDR1 SGHTA and CDR2 FQGTGA. The CDR3 runs 17 residues.

This clone is labeled as medium-sized (0.01 to 0.1%). The rearrangement uses TRBV4-3 and TRBJ2-6; no clear D gene. Trimming removed 1 base at V and 0 bases at J, with 7 bases between. Germline V gene data show CDR1 as LGHNA and CDR2 as YSLEER. The CDR3 spans 16 residues. The DNA for the CDR3 is TGCGCCAGCAGCCAAGGAGAGGTCTCTGGGGCCAACGTCCTGACTTTC. It translates to CASSQGEVSGANVLTF.

The rearrangement links TRBV21-1 to TRBJ2-7. TRBV21-1 is deemed a pseudogene. CDR3 length: 12 residues. The chain's CDR3 is CASSIGAVGQYF. In DNA, the CDR3 is TGTGCCAGCAGCATCGGGGCCGTCGGGCAGTACTTC.

The chain's CDR3 is CSVEVAGTVEYYGYTF. CDR3 coding DNA: TGCAGCGTTGAAGTAGCCGGGACAGTAGAGTACTATGGCTACACCTTC. V is TRBV29-1 and J is TRBJ1-2; 7 bases match TRBD1. The germline V gene encodes CDR1 SQVTM and CDR2 ANQGSEA. This CDR3 comprises 16 residues. Unmatched junction bases numbered 11, after V lost 1 base and J lost 3 bases.

The chain carries TRBV7-2 and TRBJ2-7; 11 nucleotides line up with TRBD2. CDR1 and CDR2 from the germline V gene are SGHTA and FQGNSA. The CDR3 consists of 16 residues. V gave up 5 bases and J gave up 1 base; unmatched junction bases: 7. CDR3 nucleotides: TGTGCCAGCAGCCACAGGACTAGCGGGTGGTCCTACGAGCAGTACTTC. Translated: CASSHRTSGWSYEQYF.

The rearrangement joins TRBV29-1 to TRBJ2-1; D may be TRBD1 (5 bases). Trimming left V 7 bases short and J 4 bases short, with 8 bases between. The CDR3 spans 11 residues. Per germline, CDR1 SQVTM and CDR2 ANQGSEA. The CDR3 DNA follows: TGCAGCGGACACAGGTACAATGAGCAGTTCTTC. It codes for CSGHRYNEQFF.

The chain joins TRBV2 to TRBJ2-2; D unresolved. Trimming cost V 7 bases and J 6 bases, with 6 bases left between them. The CDR3 covers 11 residues. Germline values: CDR1 SNHLY, CDR2 FYNNEI. CDR3 protein: CASTVAGELFF. DNA of the CDR3: TGTGCCAGCACGGTTGCCGGGGAGCTGTTTTTT. Full variable domain (remainder filled in from reference TRBV2 and TRBJ2-2): EPEVTQTPSHQVTQMGQEVILRCVPISNHLYFYWYRQILGQKVEFLVSFYNNEISEKSEIFDDQFSVERPDGSNFTLKIRSTKLEDSAMYFCASTVAGELFFGEGSRLTVL.